The 7 T cell receptor beta chains listed next were all sequenced from one sample in a study of blood T cell repertoires in COVID-19. Clones were read by immunoSEQ multiplex PCR, and TCRdb kept only the in-frame ones, dropping some. In the table there are approximately 300,000 clones, 70% to 90% of which are singletons. Sequenced input: PBMCs or T cells enriched from blood (not recorded which). These receptor sequences come from a young woman who had recovered from COVID-19.

This chain connects TRBV7-3 to TRBJ2-3; 8 positions agree with TRBD1. Looked up from germline, CDR1 is SGHTA and CDR2 is FQGTGA. This CDR3 has 16 residues. Unmatched junction bases numbered 8, after V lost 1 base and J lost 5 bases. CDR3 in amino acids: CASSLMAGGAVDTQYF. The CDR3, as DNA: TGTGCCAGCAGCTTAATGGCAGGGGGCGCGGTAGATACGCAGTATTTT.

The chain couples TRBV5-1 to TRBJ2-7; 8 bases align to TRBD1. The CDR3 is 13 amino acids. Unmatched junction bases numbered 0, after V lost 4 bases and J lost 0 bases. Germline CDR1 and CDR2: SGHRS and YFSETQ. The CDR3 DNA sequence: TGCGCCAGCAGCACAGGGGGCTCCTACGAGCAGTACTTC. Translation gives CASSTGGSYEQYF.

The chain couples TRBV29-1 to TRBJ1-2, with D perhaps TRBD1 (6 bases). Germline V gives CDR1 SQVTM, CDR2 ANQGSEA. V lost 7 bases and J lost 2, with 8 bases in between. The length of the CDR3 is 11 residues. CDR3 residues: CSAGQNYGYTF. DNA for the CDR3: TGCAGCGCTGGACAGAACTATGGCTACACCTTC.

This clone was observed once. The chain recombines TRBV5-1 with TRBJ2-2; 7 bases agree with TRBD2. The CDR3 runs to 16 residues. V gave up 1 base and J gave up 7 bases; unmatched junction bases: 10. Germline V gene data show CDR1 as SGHRS and CDR2 as YFSETQ. This CDR3 reads CASSLNSGLGVGELFF. The CDR3 bases are TGCGCCAGCAGCTTGAACTCCGGACTAGGGGTCGGGGAGCTGTTTTTT.

The chain carries TRBV18 and TRBJ1-2; a weak D match, TRBD1 (5 bases). V was shortened by 8 bases and J by 2 bases, with 18 bases between the two germline ends. The CDR3 has 15 residues. Germline-derived CDR1 and CDR2 are KGHSH and LQKENI. DNA for the CDR3: TGTGCCAGCAGCCTGGGAGGGGACCAAAACTATGGCTACACCTTC. This translates into CASSLGGDQNYGYTF.

V is TRBV10-3 and J is TRBJ2-3; TRBD1 agrees at 10 bases. CDR3 length equals 18 residues. The trim removed 0 bases at V and 0 bases at J, leaving 6 bases unmatched. Germline CDR1 reads ENHRY; CDR2 reads SYGVKD. CDR3 loop: CAISESGTGASSTDTQYF. The CDR3 DNA reads as TGTGCCATCAGTGAGTCCGGGACAGGGGCCTCTAGCACAGATACGCAGTATTTT.

As concerns this clone: Additional DNA sequences in this sample encode the identical CDR3. V gene TRBV5-1 combines with J gene TRBJ1-2; 9 bases line up with TRBD1. This CDR3 contains 13 residues. J gave up 6 bases and V 2 bases, and 2 bases lay outside the gene matches. Germline V gene sequence: CDR1 SGHRS, CDR2 YFSETQ. The DNA for the CDR3 is TGCGCCAGCAGCTTAAGGACAGGGGATGGCTACACCTTC. This translates into CASSLRTGDGYTF.